This T cell receptor beta chain was sequenced for a study of blood T cell repertoires in COVID-19. About the study: From the United States, Italy and Spain came samples of acute and convalescent COVID-19. Sources were T cells, B-cell-depleted T cells, or PBMCs; the material itself was cDNA or gDNA.

Followed over time, Seattle patients had been enrolled while infection was active. Authors' processing steps: Reference gene primers were amplified, and this amplification served to estimate nucleated cell counts. TCRdb keeps only in-frame clones here, not all; method: immunoSEQ multiplex PCR. That table is the source of V, J and clone size, and D and trimming were worked out from the DNA. This sample has 250,000 or so clones, with around 91% found just once. Germline V gene sequence: CDR1 SNHLY, CDR2 FYNNEI. This CDR3 contains 14 residues. The V and J ends lost 6 bases and 5 bases respectively, with 14 bases between them.

The origin of this receptor is an older woman with COVID-19, enrolled during active disease. Sequences were obtained from peripheral blood. The chain couples TRBV2 to TRBJ1-5; tentatively, D is TRBD1 (6 bases). The CDR3 here is CASSRGVPDQPQHF. DNA for the CDR3: TGTGCCAGCAGCAGGGGCGTCCCGGATCAGCCCCAGCATTTT.